These 24 T cell receptor beta chains originate from one sample sequenced in a study of Graves' ophthalmopathy and Graves' hyperthyroidism. RNA served as the template for amplifying TCR beta CDR3 regions. Amplification began with first-round RT-PCR using HTBI primers, then second-round multiplex PCR was performed. Using its own MiXCR run on the multiplex PCR reads, TCRdb lists one record per CDR3 protein. This table has approximately 700,000 distinct CDR3 sequences, 35% to 50% appearing once. Sequencing used peripheral blood. The receptors stem from an adult man with Graves' ophthalmopathy.

V gene TRBV29-1 combines with J gene TRBJ2-7, with 12 bases matching TRBD1. Germline CDR1 is SQVTM and CDR2 is ANQGSEA. The CDR3 consists of 13 residues. V shed 4 bases and J 8 bases; nucleotides not matched to a gene: 6. The CDR3 spells CSVAGQGAEKQYF. Here the CDR3 DNA reads TGCAGCGTTGCGGGACAGGGGGCCGAGAAGCAGTACTTC.

The chain is built from TRBV29-1 and TRBJ1-2; D remains ambiguous. Germline CDR1 SQVTM, CDR2 ANQGSEA. The CDR3 totals 14 residues. Deletions cut 4 bases from V and 4 bases from J, with 16 bases between. The CDR3, as DNA: TGCAGCGTTGCGAGCGGATTCCAACGCTATGGCTACACCTTC. Translation gives CSVASGFQRYGYTF. Full variable domain (rest looked up from reference TRBV29-1 and TRBJ1-2): SAVISQKPSRDICQRGTSLTIQCQVDSQVTMMFWYRQQPGQSLTLIATANQGSEATYESGFVIDKFPISRPNLTFSTLTVSNMSPEDSSIYLCSVASGFQRYGYTFGSGTRLTVV.

This clonotype was seen repeatedly, ten times or more. The J gene is TRBJ1-5, the V gene TRBV3-2; TRBD1 is the table's D call and was not checked against the DNA. TRBV3-2 is an annotated pseudogene. The CDR3 spans 15 residues. For the CDR3, the DNA is TGTGCCAGCAGCCAAGTGGCAGGGGACAATCAGCCCCAGCATTTT. Amino acids: CASSQVAGDNQPQHF.

In this sample, this clonotype turned up many times. This chain joins TRBV19 and TRBJ1-2, with 7 bases aligning to TRBD1. Germline CDR1 reads LNHDA; CDR2 reads SQIVND (reference sequence). CDR3 size: 13 residues. The V segment lost 4 bases and the J segment 8 bases; nucleotides outside the gene matches: 7. The CDR3 nucleotides read TGTGCCAGTAGTAAAGGACAGGCCGGCGGCTACACCTTC. Protein product: CASSKGQAGGYTF.

The rearrangement uses TRBV10-2 and TRBJ2-7; D is perhaps TRBD2 (5 bases). The CDR3 covers 11 residues. Trimming took off 4 bases at V and 6 bases at J, with 7 bases between the two ends. Germline CDR1 is WSHSY and CDR2 is SAAADI. CDR3 amino acids: CASSAGSEQYF. The CDR3 region has the DNA TGCGCCAGCAGTGCGGGGTCCGAGCAGTACTTC.

This chain uses TRBV7-2 with TRBJ1-2, with 10 bases matching TRBD1. Germline loops: CDR1 SGHTA, CDR2 FQGNSA. This CDR3 region has 14 residues. The junction had 7 bases not matched to a gene; V was cut back by 5 bases and J by 7 bases. The CDR3 DNA reads as TGTGCCAGCAGCGTGGCCGGGACAGGGGCTGGCTACACCTTC. Protein product: CASSVAGTGAGYTF.

For this clonotype: A much larger clone differs from this one at a single base, so this may be a read error. The chain recombines TRBV9 with TRBJ1-2, with TRBD1 matching 8 bases. The CDR3 consists of 15 residues. V shed 4 bases, J shed 5 bases, and the junction held 10 bases outside the gene matches. Germline V gene data show CDR1 as SGDLS and CDR2 as YYNGEE. The CDR3 bases are TGTGCCAGCAGCAAGAGGGGACAGGACCTTTATGGCTACACCTTC. Translated, it gives CASSKRGQDLYGYTF.

This clonotype was detected only a few times. The chain recombines TRBV5-1 with TRBJ2-7, with D possibly matching TRBD2 (6 bases). Germline V gives CDR1 SGHRS, CDR2 YFSETQ. V gave up 0 bases and J gave up 3 bases, with 13 bases separating them. The CDR3 covers 15 residues. CDR3 residues: CASSLGRGPSYEQYF. CDR3 DNA: TGCGCCAGCAGCTTGGGGAGGGGACCCAGCTACGAGCAGTACTTC. Supplemented by reference TRBV5-1 and TRBJ2-7, the full variable domain reads KAGVTQTPRYLIKTRGQQVTLSCSPISGHRSVSWYQQTPGQGLQFLFEYFSETQRNKGNFPGRFSGRQFSNSRSEMNVSTLELGDSALYLCASSLGRGPSYEQYFGPGTRLTVT.

This clonotype has a count of ten or more. The V gene is TRBV7-9, the J gene TRBJ1-2; 8 nucleotides line up with TRBD1. The CDR3 extends over 13 amino acids. V trimming: 5 bases; J trimming: 4 bases; junction bases outside the gene matches: 3. Germline V gene data show CDR1 as SEHNR and CDR2 as FQNEAQ (reference sequence). DNA of the CDR3: TGTGCCAGCAGCCCAGGGGGCACCTATGGCTACACCTTC. Translating it yields CASSPGGTYGYTF.

V is TRBV3-1 and J is TRBJ1-5, with D possibly matching TRBD1 (5 bases). The V end lost 0 bases, the J end lost 7 bases, and 13 bases lay between the germline ends. CDR1 is LGHDT, CDR2 YNNKEL, per germline (reference sequence). This CDR3 is 15 amino acids long. The CDR3 spells CASSQDGGTEQPQHF. CDR3 sequence (DNA): TGTGCCAGCAGCCAAGATGGGGGGACCGAACAGCCCCAGCATTTT.

V and J are TRBV10-3 and TRBJ1-2, with D possibly being TRBD1 (5 bases). The V gene's germline CDR1 is ENHRY and CDR2 SYGVKD. The length of the CDR3 is 12 residues. In nucleotides, the CDR3 is TGTGCTAGGGGCGGGGAAAACTATGGCTACACCTTC. Translated: CARGGENYGYTF.

This clonotype was seen repeatedly, ten times or more. The gene calls are TRBV20-1 and TRBJ1-2, with 8 bases that match TRBD1. This CDR3 has 12 amino acids. Germline V gene sequence: CDR1 DFQATT, CDR2 SNEGSKA (reference sequence). The J segment lost 8 bases and the V segment lost 5 bases, leaving 7 bases of the junction unmatched. This chain's CDR3 is CSAGTGGMGYTF. CDR3 nucleotide sequence: TGCAGTGCTGGCACAGGGGGTATGGGCTACACCTTC.

The V call is TRBV19, the J call TRBJ1-6, with D possibly TRBD1 on 6 matching bases. Germline V lookup: CDR1 LNHDA, CDR2 SQIVND (reference sequence). The CDR3 runs 14 residues. CDR3 DNA sequence: TGTGCTAGTGGCGGCAGGGGTTATAATTCACCCCTCCACTTT. Its translation is CASGGRGYNSPLHF. Variable domain in full (rest from reference TRBV19 and TRBJ1-6): DGGITQSPKYLFRKEGQNVTLSCEQNLNHDAMYWYRQDPGQGLRLIYYSQIVNDFQKGDIAEGYSVSREKKESFPLTVTSAQKNPTAFYLCASGGRGYNSPLHFGNGTRLTVT.

V is TRBV6-6 and J is TRBJ1-2; tentative D call: TRBD1 (6 bases). Trimming took off 5 bases at V and 5 bases at J, with 21 bases between the two ends. This CDR3 is built from 16 residues. Germline V lookup: CDR1 MNHNY, CDR2 SVGAGI (reference sequence). The CDR3, as DNA: TGTGCCAGCAGTGAAGTTCTCGGGGGGCCCCTATATGGCTACACCTTC. Its protein product is CASSEVLGGPLYGYTF.

This chain connects TRBV27 to TRBJ2-7, with D maybe TRBD1 (6 bases). The length of the CDR3 is 13 residues. The V end lost 5 bases, the J end lost 2 bases, and 10 bases lay between the germline ends. CDR1 and CDR2 from the germline V gene are MNHEY and SMNVEV (reference sequence). The CDR3 DNA reads as TGTGCCAGCAGTCACAGGGATCCCTACGAGCAGTACTTC. Protein sequence: CASSHRDPYEQYF.

Regarding this clonotype: A much more abundant neighbour one base away suggests this may be a read error. The CDR3 end shows no conserved phenylalanine or tryptophan, and so a read error is likely. The V and J genes are TRBV7-3 and TRBJ2-2; weak D call: TRBD1 (7 bases). This CDR3 is built from 16 residues. The germline V and J ends were trimmed by 2 bases and 2 bases, with 12 bases remaining between them. Germline V gives CDR1 SGHTA, CDR2 FQGTGA. The DNA for the CDR3 is TGTGCCAGCAGCTTACAGGGGGGATACAACACCGGGGAGCTGTTTCTT. Protein product: CASSLQGGYNTGELFL.

The J gene is TRBJ1-4, the V gene TRBV6-1; 7 bases are shared with TRBD1. The germline V gene has CDR1 MNHNS and CDR2 SASEGT. V gave up 4 bases and J gave up 6 bases; unmatched junction bases: 5. The CDR3 totals 14 residues. DNA for the CDR3: TGTGCCAGCAGTGCCGGACAGGAGGATGAAAAACTGTTTTTT. This codes for CASSAGQEDEKLFF.

This clonotype occurred many times. J is TRBJ2-7 and V is TRBV9; tentative D call: TRBD1 (7 bases). CDR1 SGDLS and CDR2 YYNGEE come from the germline V gene. The CDR3 is made up of 15 amino acids. V was cut by 4 bases and J by 6 bases, with 20 bases left in between. In DNA form, the CDR3 reads TGTGCCAGCAGCCACGCGGACCAGGGGGGATCCGAGCAGTACTTC. The encoded protein is CASSHADQGGSEQYF.

This chain uses TRBV12-3 or TRBV12-4 with TRBJ2-5; 7 nucleotides line up with TRBD2. The CDR3 has 15 amino acids. V shed 2 bases, J shed 5 bases, and the junction held 8 bases outside the gene matches. CDR3 loop: CASSLMERGRETQYF. The CDR3, as DNA: TGTGCCAGCAGTTTAATGGAGCGGGGCCGGGAGACCCAGTACTTC.

The chain uses TRBV15 and TRBJ1-5; D not resolved. V was clipped by 0 bases and J by 6 bases, with 12 bases between them. Germline lookup yields CDR1 LNHNV and CDR2 YYDKDF (reference sequence). The CDR3 is 15 residues long. CDR3 nucleotides: TGTGCCACCAGCAGAGATACCAGGACGGGTCAGCCCCAGCATTTT. Its translation is CATSRDTRTGQPQHF.

The gene calls are TRBV7-7 and TRBJ2-5, with a tentative D call TRBD1 (6 bases). The length of the CDR3 is 16 residues. V was trimmed by 5 bases and J by 2 bases, leaving 18 bases between them. Germline CDR1 and CDR2: SSHAT and FNYEAQ (reference sequence). CDR3 sequence: CASSVEEGGKQETQYF. CDR3 DNA: TGTGCCAGCAGCGTTGAGGAAGGGGGTAAACAAGAGACCCAGTACTTC.

The rearrangement joins TRBV4-1 to TRBJ1-1, with no clear D. The germline V gene encodes CDR1 MGHRA and CDR2 YSYEKL. The CDR3 sequence is 12 residues long. Trimming shortened V by 7 bases and J by 1 base, and 7 bases separated the two germline ends. The CDR3 loop reads CASMSGNTEAFF. In DNA, the CDR3 is TGCGCCAGCATGTCGGGGAACACTGAAGCTTTCTTT.

A note on this clonotype: A much larger clone lies a single base off, so this may be a read error. In nucleotides, the CDR3 is TGTGCCAGCAGGGGGTTGGTCCAAGGGACCCAGTACTTC. Residues: CASRGLVQGTQYF. The rearrangement uses TRBV7-6 and TRBJ2-5, with D unclear. Germline lookup yields CDR1 SGHVS and CDR2 FNYEAQ. The CDR3 extends over 13 amino acids.

Concerning this clonotype: One end of the junction does not line up with germline, which may come from a read error. The chain uses TRBV9 and TRBJ1-3; D is perhaps TRBD1 (5 bases). The CDR3 consists of 15 residues. Germline CDR1 is SGDLS and CDR2 is YYNGEE. CDR3 amino acids: CASSPTGTRGNIIYF. DNA of the CDR3: TGTGCCAGCAGCCCCACCGGGACTCGTGGAAACATCATATATTTT.